Included here is one TCR beta chain sequence, with context. These data come from a study of cytomegalovirus exposure and HLA in healthy donors. Some clones are missing from TCRdb's copy, which holds only in-frame ones; the method was immunoSEQ multiplex PCR. There are about 280,000 clones in the sample; approximately 90% occur only once, and 0.92% lies in the top ten. CDR3 length equals 16 residues. Per germline, CDR1 MGHRA and CDR2 YSYEKL. Trimming pared 1 base from V and 7 bases from J, leaving 17 bases between. The clonotype was recovered from a woman aged 18-29 years in good health and CMV-seronegative. The specimen sequenced was PBMCs. The J gene is TRBJ2-1, the V gene TRBV4-1; the D gene is possibly TRBD1 (6 bases). The CDR3 coding sequence is TGCGCCAGCAGCCAAGTCGCTCAGGGGCAGGGGAATGAGCAGTTCTTC. Translating it yields CASSQVAQGQGNEQFF.